The sample holds many counts of the clone carrying this TCR beta chain. Its cognate antigen is unknown. The sample originates from a study of CD8 T cells in ankylosing spondylitis. Study-level results: Seemingly characteristic of ankylosing spondylitis blood was a TCR beta motif consisting of roughly 8 highly homologous variants. Within matched ankylosing spondylitis synovial fluid, disease-linked clones were reportedly significantly enriched. A number of the motif variants had already been described in reactive arthritis synovial fluid and blood.

Trimming left V 4 bases short and J 4 bases short, with 11 bases between. CDR1 is SGHTA and CDR2 is FQGNSA in the germline V gene. The CDR3 length is 14 residues. Library preparation for TCR beta used quantitative 5'-RACE with molecular barcodes. TCRdb recomputed calls from the 5' RACE reads with MiXCR, one row per CDR3 protein. The sample lists fewer than 550,000 distinct CDR3 sequences, 5.3% occurring once. The sequence derives from a male donor with ankylosing spondylitis. Sequenced sample: blood, either unsorted or a sorted T cell fraction (not recorded which). This chain links TRBV7-2 with TRBJ1-5; a weak D match, TRBD1 (5 bases). This chain's CDR3 is CASSSGRINQPQHF. CDR3 DNA: TGTGCCAGCAGCTCGGGACGGATAAATCAGCCCCAGCATTTT. The full variable domain, with the rest looked up from reference TRBV7-2 and TRBJ1-5, is GAGVSQSPSNKVTEKGKDVELRCDPISGHTALYWYRQSLGQGLEFLIYFQGNSAPDKSGLPSDRFSAERTGGSVSTLTIQRTQQEDSAVYLCASSSGRINQPQHFGDGTRLSIL.